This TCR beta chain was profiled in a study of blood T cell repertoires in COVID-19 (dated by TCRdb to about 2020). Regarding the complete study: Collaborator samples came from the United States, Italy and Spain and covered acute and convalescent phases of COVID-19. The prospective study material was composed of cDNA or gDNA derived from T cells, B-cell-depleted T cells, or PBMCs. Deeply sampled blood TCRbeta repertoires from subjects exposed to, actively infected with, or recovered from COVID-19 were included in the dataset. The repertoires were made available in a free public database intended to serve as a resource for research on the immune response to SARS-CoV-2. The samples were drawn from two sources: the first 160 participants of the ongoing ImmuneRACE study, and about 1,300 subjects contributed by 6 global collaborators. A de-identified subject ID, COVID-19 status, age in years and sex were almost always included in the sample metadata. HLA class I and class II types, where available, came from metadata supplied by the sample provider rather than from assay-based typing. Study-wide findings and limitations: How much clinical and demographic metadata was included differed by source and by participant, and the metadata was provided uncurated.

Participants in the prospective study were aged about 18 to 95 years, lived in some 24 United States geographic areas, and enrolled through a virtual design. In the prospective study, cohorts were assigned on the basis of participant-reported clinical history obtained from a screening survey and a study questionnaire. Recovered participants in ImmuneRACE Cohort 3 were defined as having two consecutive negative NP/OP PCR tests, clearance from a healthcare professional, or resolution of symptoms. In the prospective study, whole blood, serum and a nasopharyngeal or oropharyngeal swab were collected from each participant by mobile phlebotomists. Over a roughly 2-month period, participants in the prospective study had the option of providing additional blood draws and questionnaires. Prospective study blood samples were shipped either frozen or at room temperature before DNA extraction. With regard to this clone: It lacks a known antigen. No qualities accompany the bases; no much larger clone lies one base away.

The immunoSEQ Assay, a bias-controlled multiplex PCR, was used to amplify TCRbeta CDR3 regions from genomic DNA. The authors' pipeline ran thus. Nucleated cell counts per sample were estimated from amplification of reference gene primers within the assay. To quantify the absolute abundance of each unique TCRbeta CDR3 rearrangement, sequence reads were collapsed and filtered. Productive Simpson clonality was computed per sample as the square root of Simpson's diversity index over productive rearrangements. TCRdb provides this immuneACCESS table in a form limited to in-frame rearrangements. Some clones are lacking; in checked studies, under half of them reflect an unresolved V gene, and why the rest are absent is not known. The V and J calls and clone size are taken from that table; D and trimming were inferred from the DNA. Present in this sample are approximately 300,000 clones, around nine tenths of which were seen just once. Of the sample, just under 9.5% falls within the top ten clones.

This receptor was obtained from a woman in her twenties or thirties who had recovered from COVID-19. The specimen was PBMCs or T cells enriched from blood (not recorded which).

CDR3 sequence: CASRLQTGSDGYTF. The DNA sequence reads TGTGCCAGCAGACTGCAGACAGGGAGCGATGGCTACACCTTC. The sequence links TRBV6-5 to TRBJ1-2; 7 bases in the junction line up with TRBD1. Unmatched junction bases come to 10, with V trimmed by 6 bases and J by 6 bases. The germline V gene supplies CDR1 MNHEY and CDR2 SVGAGI. Its CDR3 holds 14 amino acids, cysteine through phenylalanine. Just the 42-base CDR3 DNA is kept, in frame starting at base 1.